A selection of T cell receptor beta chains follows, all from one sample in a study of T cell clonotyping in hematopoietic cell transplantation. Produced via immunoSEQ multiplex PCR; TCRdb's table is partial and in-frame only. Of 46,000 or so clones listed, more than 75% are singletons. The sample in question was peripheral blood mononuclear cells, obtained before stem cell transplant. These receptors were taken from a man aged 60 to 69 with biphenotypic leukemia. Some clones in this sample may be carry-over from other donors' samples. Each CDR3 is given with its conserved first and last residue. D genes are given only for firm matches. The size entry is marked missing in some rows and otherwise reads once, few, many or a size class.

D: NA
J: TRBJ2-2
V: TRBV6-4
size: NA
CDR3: CASSEDNTGELFF
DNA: TGTGCCAGCAGTGAGGACAACACCGGGGAGCTGTTTTTT

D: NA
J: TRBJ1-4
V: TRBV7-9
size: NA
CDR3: CASSHTAWDEKLFF
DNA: TGTGCCAGCAGCCACACAGCGTGGGACGAAAAACTGTTTTTT

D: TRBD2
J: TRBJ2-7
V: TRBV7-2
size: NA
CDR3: CASSWSGGSYEQYF
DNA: TGTGCCAGCAGCTGGAGCGGGGGCTCCTACGAGCAGTACTTC

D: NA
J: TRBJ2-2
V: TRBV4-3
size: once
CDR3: CASSQRAMGGELFF
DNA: TGCGCCAGCAGCCAGAGGGCGATGGGCGGGGAGCTGTTTTTT

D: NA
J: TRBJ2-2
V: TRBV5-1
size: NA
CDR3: CASSAPSDGELFF
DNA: TGCGCCAGCAGCGCACCCTCAGACGGGGAGCTGTTTTTT

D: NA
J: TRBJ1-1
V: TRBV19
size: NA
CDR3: CASSTRGYWEFTDLNTEAFF
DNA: TGTGCCAGTAGTACGCGGGGTTATTGGGAGTTTACCGACCTGAACACTGAAGCTTTCTTT

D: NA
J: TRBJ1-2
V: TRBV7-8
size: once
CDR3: CASSLATRLSGYTF
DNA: TGTGCCAGCAGCTTAGCGACACGACTGTCCGGCTACACCTTC

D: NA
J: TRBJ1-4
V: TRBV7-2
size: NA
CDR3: CASSPEYGAEKLFF
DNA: TGTGCCAGCAGCCCCGAATACGGGGCTGAAAAACTGTTTTTT

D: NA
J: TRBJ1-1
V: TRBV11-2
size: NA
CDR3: CASSPNQGRHTEAFF
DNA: TGTGCCAGCAGCCCAAACCAGGGGCGACACACTGAAGCTTTCTTT

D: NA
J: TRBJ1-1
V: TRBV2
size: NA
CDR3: CASRPSPTGNTEAFF
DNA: TGTGCCAGCAGACCCTCTCCGACAGGGAACACTGAAGCTTTCTTT

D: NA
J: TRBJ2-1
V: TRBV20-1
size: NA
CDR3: CSPGGREQFF
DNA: TGCAGTCCCGGGGGTCGTGAGCAGTTCTTC

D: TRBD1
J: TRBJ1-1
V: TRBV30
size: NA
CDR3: CAFKQGANTEAFF
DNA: TGTGCCTTCAAACAGGGGGCCAACACTGAAGCTTTCTTT

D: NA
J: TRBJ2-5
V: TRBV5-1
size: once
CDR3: CASSPGEYGETQYF
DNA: TGCGCCAGCAGCCCGGGGGAATATGGAGAGACCCAGTACTTC

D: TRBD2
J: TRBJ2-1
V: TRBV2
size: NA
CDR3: CASRTSLAGVNEQFF
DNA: TGTGCCAGCAGGACAAGTCTAGCGGGAGTGAATGAGCAGTTCTTC

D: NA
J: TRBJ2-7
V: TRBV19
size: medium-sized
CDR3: CASSIARGEYEQYF
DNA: TGTGCCAGTAGTATAGCGCGAGGGGAATACGAGCAGTACTTC

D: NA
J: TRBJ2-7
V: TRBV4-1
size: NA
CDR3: CASSHGPGLEEIYEQYF
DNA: TGCGCCAGCAGCCACGGCCCCGGACTTGAGGAAATCTACGAGCAGTACTTC

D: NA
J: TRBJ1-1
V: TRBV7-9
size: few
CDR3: CASSLAKGGYTEAFF
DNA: TGTGCCAGCAGCTTAGCGAAGGGAGGGTACACTGAAGCTTTCTTT

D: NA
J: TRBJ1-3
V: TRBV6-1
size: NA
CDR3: CASSEFGRISGNTIYF
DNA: TGTGCCAGCAGTGAATTCGGCCGAATCTCTGGAAACACCATATATTTT

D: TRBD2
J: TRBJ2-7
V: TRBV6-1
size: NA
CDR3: CASSRTRSYEQYF
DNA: TGTGCCAGCAGTCGGACTAGATCCTACGAGCAGTACTTC

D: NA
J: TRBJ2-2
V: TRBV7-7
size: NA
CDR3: CASSLGPTLGGELFF
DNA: TGTGCTAGCAGCTTAGGTCCGACCCTTGGGGGGGAGCTGTTTTTT

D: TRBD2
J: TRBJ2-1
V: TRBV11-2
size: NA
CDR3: CASSLDGGGAYNEQFF
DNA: TGTGCCAGCAGCTTAGACGGCGGGGGAGCCTACAATGAGCAGTTCTTC

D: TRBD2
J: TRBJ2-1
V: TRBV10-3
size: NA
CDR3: CAISGGSGRADEQFF
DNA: TGTGCCATCAGTGGGGGGAGCGGGAGAGCGGATGAGCAGTTCTTC

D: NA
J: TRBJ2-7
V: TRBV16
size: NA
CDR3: CASSQSGRGEQYF
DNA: TGTGCCAGCAGCCAATCGGGGCGGGGCGAGCAGTACTTC

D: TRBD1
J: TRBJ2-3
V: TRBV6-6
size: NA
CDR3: CASRETGEIADTQYF
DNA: TGTGCCAGCAGGGAGACAGGGGAGATCGCAGATACGCAGTATTTT

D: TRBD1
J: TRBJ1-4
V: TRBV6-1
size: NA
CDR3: CASNVWTGDEKLFF
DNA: TGTGCCAGCAACGTTTGGACAGGGGATGAAAAACTGTTTTTT

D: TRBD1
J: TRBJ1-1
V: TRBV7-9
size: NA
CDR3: CASSWRTGGMNTEAFF
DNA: TGTGCCAGCAGCTGGAGGACAGGGGGGATGAACACTGAAGCTTTCTTT

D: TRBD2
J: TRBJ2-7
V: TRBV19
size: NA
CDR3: CASSSQSTSGRDEQYF
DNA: TGTGCCAGTAGTTCCCAATCGACTAGCGGGAGGGACGAGCAGTACTTC

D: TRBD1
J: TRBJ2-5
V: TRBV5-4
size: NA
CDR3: CASSFPGQGGYFQETQYF
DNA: TGTGCCAGCAGCTTTCCCGGACAGGGGGGATACTTTCAAGAGACCCAGTACTTC

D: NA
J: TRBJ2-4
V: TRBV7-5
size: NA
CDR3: CARSLKSQATLAKNIQYF
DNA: TGTGCCAGAAGCTTAAAGTCCCAGGCAACTCTAGCCAAAAACATTCAGTACTTC